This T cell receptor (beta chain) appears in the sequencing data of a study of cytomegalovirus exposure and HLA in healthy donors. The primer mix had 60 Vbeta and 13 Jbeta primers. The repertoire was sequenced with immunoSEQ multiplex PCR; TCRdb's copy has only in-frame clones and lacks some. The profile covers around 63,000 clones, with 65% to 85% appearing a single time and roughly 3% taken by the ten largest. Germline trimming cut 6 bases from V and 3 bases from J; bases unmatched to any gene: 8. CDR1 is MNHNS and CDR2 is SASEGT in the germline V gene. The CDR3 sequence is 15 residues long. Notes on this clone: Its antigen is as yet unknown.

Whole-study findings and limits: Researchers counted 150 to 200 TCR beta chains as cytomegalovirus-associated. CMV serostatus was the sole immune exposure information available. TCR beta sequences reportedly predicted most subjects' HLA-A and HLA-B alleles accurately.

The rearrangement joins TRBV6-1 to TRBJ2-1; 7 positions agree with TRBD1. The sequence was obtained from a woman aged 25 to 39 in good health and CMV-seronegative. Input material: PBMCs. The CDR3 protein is CASSHEGAYYNEQFF. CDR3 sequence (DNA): TGTGCCAGCAGCCACGAGGGGGCATACTACAATGAGCAGTTCTTC.